Here is one TCR beta chain with its context. This sample is part of a study of blood T cell repertoires in COVID-19. Per germline, CDR1 SGHVS and CDR2 FQNEAQ. Trimming shortened V by 4 bases and J by 1 base, and 16 bases separated the two germline ends. The CDR3 length is 17 residues. Profiled with immunoSEQ multiplex PCR; TCRdb holds only in-frame clones, not every one. This table has 30,000 to 40,000 clones, around 90% appearing once. The rearrangement links TRBV7-8 to TRBJ2-2; D is possibly TRBD2 (6 bases). The sequence was collected from a man aged 50 to 59 with active or convalescent COVID-19. The sample consisted of peripheral blood. CDR3 protein: CASSWLPAGGNTGELFF. CDR3 DNA sequence: TGTGCCAGCAGCTGGTTGCCAGCGGGCGGGAACACCGGGGAGCTGTTTTTT.